The 18 T cell receptor beta chains listed next were all sequenced from one sample in a study of T cell repertoires in cytomegalovirus infection. TCRdb recomputed calls from the reads with MiXCR, one row per CDR3 protein. Among roughly 760,000 distinct CDR3 sequences listed, less than 40% were seen once. Specimen: PBMCs. The receptors originated from a human donor in good health (CMV status not recorded). Some clones in this sample may be carry-over from other donors' samples.

This chain uses TRBV19 with TRBJ1-2; D remains ambiguous. V was pared by 5 bases and J by 4 bases, with 14 bases between. The germline V gene has CDR1 LNHDA and CDR2 SQIVND (reference sequence). The CDR3 is made up of 14 amino acids. The CDR3 bases are TGTGCCAGTAGTTCTCGAGAGGGCGCCTATGGCTACACCTTC. Its translation is CASSSREGAYGYTF.

The genes are TRBV20-1 and TRBJ1-1, with D possibly TRBD1 on 6 matching bases. CDR1 DFQATT and CDR2 SNEGSKA come from the germline V gene (reference sequence). This CDR3 comprises 15 residues. The CDR3 DNA reads as TGCTTGGGCGGGGGCGGTTCATGGGGTAGCACTGAAGCTTTCTTT. It specifies CLGGGGSWGSTEAFF.

This clonotype has only a few counts. The rearrangement links TRBV28 to TRBJ2-1, with TRBD2 matching 8 bases. Per the germline V gene, CDR1 is MDHEN and CDR2 is SYDVKM. This CDR3 is 13 amino acids long. V lost 6 bases and J lost 6; bases outside the gene matches: 4. CDR3 region: CASSGTRRNEQFF. CDR3 coding DNA: TGTGCCAGCAGCGGGACTAGACGCAATGAGCAGTTCTTC.

This clonotype was seen a handful of times. A clone one base away is much larger, so this may be a read error. The chain carries TRBV10-3 and TRBJ2-5; weak D call: TRBD1 (6 bases). The CDR3 runs to 12 residues. Germline loops: CDR1 ENHRY, CDR2 SYGVKD. Trimming removed 5 bases at V and 12 bases at J, with 16 bases between. CDR3 DNA: TGTGCCATCAGTCGAAACAGGGAAACCAAGTACTTC. As protein: CAISRNRETKYF.

V and J are TRBV28 and TRBJ2-2; the match to TRBD1 covers 9 bases. CDR3 size: 15 residues. Germline CDR1 is MDHEN and CDR2 is SYDVKM. The junction had 9 bases not matched to a gene; V was cut back by 6 bases and J by 7 bases. CDR3 bases: TGTGCCAGCAGCCGGGGACAGGGTTTAATCGGGGAGCTGTTTTTT. It encodes CASSRGQGLIGELFF.

This clonotype was recorded a few times. The chain joins TRBV27 to TRBJ2-7; D perhaps matches TRBD2 (5 bases). V shed 4 bases and J shed 2 bases, with 18 bases lying between them. Germline V lookup: CDR1 MNHEY, CDR2 SMNVEV (reference sequence). The CDR3 is 16 residues long. This CDR3 is CASSSGTGDPPYEQYF. CDR3 nucleotide sequence: TGTGCCAGCAGTTCGGGAACGGGCGACCCCCCCTACGAGCAGTACTTC.

This clonotype was found a few times. V usage is TRBV27 and J usage is TRBJ2-7; 7 bases are shared with TRBD1. Trimming at V came to 6 bases and at J to 3 bases, leaving 8 bases not matched to a gene. The CDR3 sequence is 14 residues long. Germline lookup yields CDR1 MNHEY and CDR2 SMNVEV (reference sequence). CDR3 nucleotide sequence: TGTGCCAGCAGCCGAGGGGGACAGAACTACGAGCAGTACTTC. Residues: CASSRGGQNYEQYF.

This clonotype came up a few times. The chain recombines TRBV27 with TRBJ1-5, with TRBD1 as a possible D gene (5 bases). This CDR3 comprises 16 residues. Per germline, CDR1 MNHEY and CDR2 SMNVEV (reference sequence). Trimming removed 5 bases from V and 3 bases from J, with 17 bases in between. CDR3 protein: CASSISGPRDNQPQHF. CDR3 DNA: TGTGCCAGCAGTATTTCCGGGCCCAGGGACAATCAGCCCCAGCATTTT.

Only a few counts were recorded for this clonotype. The V call is TRBV28, the J call TRBJ2-1; TRBD2 agrees at 12 bases. CDR3 length: 16 amino acids. Trimming took 5 bases from V and 8 from J; bases not matched to a gene: 10. Germline V gene data show CDR1 as MDHEN and CDR2 as SYDVKM. The CDR3 loop reads CASSPRLAGARDEQFF. In DNA, the CDR3 is TGTGCCAGCAGTCCAAGACTAGCGGGGGCTAGGGATGAGCAGTTCTTC.

V gene TRBV6-6 combines with J gene TRBJ2-3, with 7 bases aligning to TRBD1. Germline V gene data show CDR1 as MNHNY and CDR2 as SVGAGI (reference sequence). The CDR3 runs 12 residues. The junction had 2 bases not matched to a gene; V was cut back by 10 bases and J by 1 base. This CDR3 is CATDRGTDTQYF. The CDR3 region has the DNA TGTGCCACCGACAGGGGCACAGATACGCAGTATTTT.

On this clonotype itself: The CDR3 does not close with the conserved phenylalanine or tryptophan, likely indicating a read error. V is TRBV2 and J is TRBJ2-7; possibly TRBD1 for D (6 bases). Trimming left V 2 bases short and J 6 bases short, with 8 bases between. The CDR3 contains 12 residues. CDR1 and CDR2 (germline): SNHLY, FYNNEI. The DNA of the CDR3 is TGTGCCAGCAGTGAACAAGGGGGCGAGCAGTACTTA. Amino acid sequence: CASSEQGGEQYL.

The chain carries TRBV15 and TRBJ1-5; 8 nucleotides agree with TRBD1. This CDR3 contains 15 residues. From germline, CDR1 is LNHNV and CDR2 YYDKDF (reference sequence). Trimming removed 8 bases from V and 1 base from J; junction bases left unmatched: 7. The CDR3 is CATLGRGLSNQPQHF. CDR3 sequence (DNA): TGTGCCACCCTCGGCAGGGGGCTCAGCAATCAGCCCCAGCATTTT. The full variable domain, with the rest looked up from reference TRBV15 and TRBJ1-5, is DAMVIQNPRYQVTQFGKPVTLSCSQTLNHNVMYWYQQKSSQAPKLLFHYYDKDFNNEADTPDNFQSRRPNTSFCFLDIRSPGLGDTAMYLCATLGRGLSNQPQHFGDGTRLSIL.

The chain combines TRBV19 with TRBJ2-7, with 10 bases matching TRBD1. Germline V lookup: CDR1 LNHDA, CDR2 SQIVND (reference sequence). With V trimmed by 5 bases and J by 3 bases, 7 bases remained unmatched. The CDR3 has 15 amino acids. CDR3 coding DNA: TGTGCCAGTAGTGTACGGACAGGGGGAATCTACGAGCAGTACTTC. It specifies CASSVRTGGIYEQYF.

This clonotype came up a few times. This chain links TRBV20-1 with TRBJ2-7; no reliable D call. The CDR3 sequence is 12 residues long. CDR1 and CDR2 (germline): DFQATT, SNEGSKA (reference sequence). The V and J ends lost 2 bases and 0 bases respectively, with 5 bases between them. Here the CDR3 DNA reads TGCAGTGCTAGACAAGGCTCCTACGAGCAGTACTTC. Encoded protein: CSARQGSYEQYF.

The V and J genes are TRBV19 and TRBJ2-3; 9 nucleotides match TRBD1. V was pared by 1 base and J by 4 bases, with 9 bases of the junction left unmatched. Germline V gene lookup returns CDR1 LNHDA and CDR2 SQIVND (reference sequence). The CDR3 covers 17 residues. CDR3 amino acids: CASSIAQGASNADTQYF. CDR3 nucleotides: TGTGCCAGTAGTATAGCACAGGGGGCATCGAACGCAGATACGCAGTATTTT. The full variable domain, completed using reference TRBV19 and TRBJ2-3, is DGGITQSPKYLFRKEGQNVTLSCEQNLNHDAMYWYRQDPGQGLRLIYYSQIVNDFQKGDIAEGYSVSREKKESFPLTVTSAQKNPTAFYLCASSIAQGASNADTQYFGPGTRLTVL.

This clonotype was counted a few times. The V gene is TRBV15, the J gene TRBJ2-1; 9 bases are a match to TRBD2. The trim removed 0 bases at V and 8 bases at J, leaving 17 bases unmatched. The CDR3 covers 19 residues. Germline lookup yields CDR1 LNHNV and CDR2 YYDKDF (reference sequence). DNA of the CDR3: TGTGCCACCAGCAGAGATTGGCGGGAGGGAATACGTTTTCTTGATGAGCAGTTCTTC. This encodes CATSRDWREGIRFLDEQFF.

This chain uses TRBV5-1 with TRBJ1-1, with D maybe TRBD1 (5 bases). The V gene lost 3 bases and the J gene lost 6 bases, with 24 bases spanning the gap. There are 17 residues in the CDR3. Germline-derived CDR1 and CDR2 are SGHRS and YFSETQ. In nucleotides, the CDR3 is TGCGCCAGCAGCTGGGGGACCGGGATAGCCGGTAGGGCTGAAGCTTTCTTT. It specifies CASSWGTGIAGRAEAFF.

This clonotype was recorded a few times. The J gene is TRBJ2-1, the V gene TRBV19, with 12 bases fitting TRBD2. CDR3 size: 16 residues. The ends lost 2 bases at V and 8 bases at J; junction bases unmatched: 7. Germline V CDR1 and CDR2: LNHDA, SQIVND (reference sequence). CDR3 in DNA: TGTGCCAGTAGTATACAGAGGACTAGCGGGACGGATGAGCAGTTCTTC. It codes for CASSIQRTSGTDEQFF.